These 8 T cell receptor beta chains originate from one sample sequenced in a study of response to subunit inactivated influenza vaccine. TCRdb itself ran the RT-PCR reads through MiXCR, one entry per CDR3 protein. The sample yields 500,000 to 550,000 distinct CDR3 sequences, 20% to 25% seen once. A further study also used this sample, focusing on T cells expressing NK-cell markers. This second study says: It was by 5'RACE template switching with UMIs that TCR beta cDNA was made.

This specimen consisted of CD4+ T cells sorted from PBMCs, obtained less than 13 days after vaccination. The receptors were sampled from a man aged 45-60 years who received an inactivated influenza vaccine.

The rearrangement links TRBV12-3 or TRBV12-4 to TRBJ1-4, with D hard to call. The length of the CDR3 is 14 residues. Trimming cost V 6 bases and J 8 bases, with 16 bases left between them. The CDR3 sequence: CASSPRIGREKLFF. CDR3 nucleotide sequence: TGTGCCAGCAGCCCTCGGATCGGTAGGGAAAAACTGTTTTTT.

The sample holds a few counts of this clonotype. The V gene is TRBV5-1, the J gene TRBJ2-1, with D possibly matching TRBD1 (6 bases). The CDR3 has 16 residues. Germline CDR1 reads SGHRS; CDR2 reads YFSETQ. V was cut by 3 bases and J by 4 bases, with 17 bases left in between. The chain's CDR3 is CASSWGLGTQYNEQFF. Here the CDR3 DNA reads TGCGCCAGCAGCTGGGGGTTGGGGACACAATACAATGAGCAGTTCTTC. The whole variable domain, filled in from reference TRBV5-1 and TRBJ2-1, reads KAGVTQTPRYLIKTRGQQVTLSCSPISGHRSVSWYQQTPGQGLQFLFEYFSETQRNKGNFPGRFSGRQFSNSRSEMNVSTLELGDSALYLCASSWGLGTQYNEQFFGPGTRLTVL.

This clonotype showed up just a few times. The chain carries TRBV5-1 and TRBJ1-4; no clear D gene. Trimming cost V 3 bases and J 0 bases, with 12 bases left between them. CDR1 is SGHRS and CDR2 is YFSETQ in the germline V gene. The CDR3 loop spans 16 amino acids. The CDR3 DNA reads TGCGCCAGCAGCTGGGGAGGCTCAGCAACTAATGAAAAACTGTTTTTT. This encodes CASSWGGSATNEKLFF. The complete variable domain, with remaining parts taken from reference TRBV5-1 and TRBJ1-4, reads KAGVTQTPRYLIKTRGQQVTLSCSPISGHRSVSWYQQTPGQGLQFLFEYFSETQRNKGNFPGRFSGRQFSNSRSEMNVSTLELGDSALYLCASSWGGSATNEKLFFGSGTQLSVL.

V is TRBV20-1 and J is TRBJ1-1; D is uncertain. Germline CDR1 DFQATT, CDR2 SNEGSKA (reference sequence). The germline V and J ends were trimmed by 0 bases and 2 bases, with 7 bases remaining between them. CDR3 length: 13 amino acids. CDR3 DNA: TGCAGTGCTAGAGATCCCACTAACACTGAAGCTTTCTTT. This translates into CSARDPTNTEAFF.

This clonotype was counted between two and nine times. As DNA, the CDR3 is TGTGCCAGCAGTTCCCACGACGAAGAGACCCAGTACTTC. As protein: CASSSHDEETQYF. The chain is built from TRBV6-2 or TRBV6-3 and TRBJ2-5; unclear D gene. Germline V CDR1 and CDR2: MNHEY, SVGEGT. V was trimmed by 4 bases and J by 3 bases, leaving 9 bases between them. The CDR3 loop spans 13 amino acids.

The rearrangement uses TRBV7-2 and TRBJ2-5, with D tentatively TRBD1 or TRBD2 (5 bases each). V was pared by 5 bases and J by 5 bases, with 21 bases between. Germline V gene sequence: CDR1 SGHTA, CDR2 FQGNSA. This CDR3 contains 16 residues. The CDR3 DNA follows: TGTGCCAGCAGCCAGTCCCGGGACCTACTCGGGGAGACCCAGTACTTC. This gives the protein CASSQSRDLLGETQYF.

This clonotype was found a few times. This chain connects TRBV7-3 to TRBJ2-7; D perhaps matches TRBD1 (6 bases). The CDR3 is 13 amino acids. The V gene's germline CDR1 is SGHTA and CDR2 FQGTGA. V was clipped by 5 bases and J by 3 bases, with 11 bases between them. CDR3: CASSVDRYYEQYF. CDR3 coding DNA: TGTGCCAGCAGCGTAGACAGGTACTACGAGCAGTACTTC.

The rearrangement joins TRBV4-3 to TRBJ1-3; weak D call: TRBD1 (5 bases). Trimming cost V 3 bases and J 0 bases, with 12 bases left between them. This CDR3 contains 16 residues. Germline V gene data show CDR1 as LGHNA and CDR2 as YSLEER. For the CDR3, the DNA is TGCGCCAGCAGCCAGGGGACCGCCGGCTCTGGAAACACCATATATTTT. Its translation: CASSQGTAGSGNTIYF.